This TCR beta chain was documented in a study of blood T cells in healthy people across ages. Alongside a J-beta primer mix, a sample-barcoded 5' primer served in a second PCR lasting about 7 to 12 cycles. Via MiXCR, TCRdb re-called the 5' RACE reads, giving one row per CDR3 protein. This table holds some 1.1 million distinct CDR3 sequences, approximately 38% found once. This CDR3 is built from 14 residues. The germline CDR1 and CDR2 sequences are SGHRS and YFSETQ. Trimming took off 3 bases at V and 1 base at J, with 10 bases between the two ends. A few counts support this clonotype. What it binds is unknown. Points from the study as a whole: In older individuals, TCR beta diversity per million T cells was lower, falling roughly linearly with age.

Sequenced: blood. The chain joins TRBV5-1 to TRBJ1-1; D remains ambiguous. This TCR was sampled from a young man in good health. The CDR3 loop is CASSSVTANTEAFF. The CDR3 DNA is TGCGCCAGCAGCTCGGTTACTGCGAACACTGAAGCTTTCTTT.